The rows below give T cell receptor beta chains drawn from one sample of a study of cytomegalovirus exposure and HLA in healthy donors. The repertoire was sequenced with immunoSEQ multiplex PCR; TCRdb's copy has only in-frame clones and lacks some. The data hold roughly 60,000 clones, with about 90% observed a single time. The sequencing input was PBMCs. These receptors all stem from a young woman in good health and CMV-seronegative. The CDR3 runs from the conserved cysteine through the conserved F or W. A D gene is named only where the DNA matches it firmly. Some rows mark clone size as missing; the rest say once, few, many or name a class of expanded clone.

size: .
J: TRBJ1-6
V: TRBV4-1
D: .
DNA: TGCGCCAGCAGCCAGAGTCAACGAGGCGGGAATTCACCCCTCCACTTT
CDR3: CASSQSQRGGNSPLHF

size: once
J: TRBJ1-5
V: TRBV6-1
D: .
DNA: TGTGCCAGCAGGGAACAGGGTTTCGGCAATCAGCCCCAGCATTTT
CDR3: CASREQGFGNQPQHF

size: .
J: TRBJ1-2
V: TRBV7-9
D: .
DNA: TGTGCCAGCAGCTCCAGAGGGCCCTATGGCTACACCTTC
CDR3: CASSSRGPYGYTF

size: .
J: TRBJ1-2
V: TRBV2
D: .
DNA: TGTGCCAGCACCCTTAAGACAGGCCCGAACTATGGCTACACCTTC
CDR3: CASTLKTGPNYGYTF

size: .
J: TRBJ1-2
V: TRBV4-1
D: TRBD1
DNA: TGCGCCAGCAGCCAAGTCGGACAGGGGGCGTTTGGCTACACCTTC
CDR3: CASSQVGQGAFGYTF

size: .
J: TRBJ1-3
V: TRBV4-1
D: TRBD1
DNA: TGCGCCAGCAGCCCGGGACAGGGGGCGCGTGGAAACACCATATATTTT
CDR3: CASSPGQGARGNTIYF

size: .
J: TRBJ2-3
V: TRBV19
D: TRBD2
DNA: TGTGCCACCAAAACCCGGGGGGTGAGCAGCACAGATACGCAGTATTTT
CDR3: CATKTRGVSSTDTQYF

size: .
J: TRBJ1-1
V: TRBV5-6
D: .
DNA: TGTGCCAGCAGCGCCACCCTCCCGGGGGGTAAAGCTTTCTTT
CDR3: CASSATLPGGKAFF

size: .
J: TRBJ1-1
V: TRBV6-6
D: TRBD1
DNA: TGTGCCAGCAATCTTCAGGGGGTTTTGGGCACTGAAGCTTTCTTT
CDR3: CASNLQGVLGTEAFF

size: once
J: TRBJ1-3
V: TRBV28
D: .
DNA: TGTGCCAGCAGTTCAGGACTGACCTCTGGAAACACCATATATTTT
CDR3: CASSSGLTSGNTIYF

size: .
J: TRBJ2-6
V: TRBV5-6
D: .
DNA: TGTGCCAGCAGCCCCCCAGGCTCTGGGGCCAACGTCCTGACTTTC
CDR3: CASSPPGSGANVLTF

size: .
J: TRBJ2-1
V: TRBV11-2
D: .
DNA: TGTGCCAGCAGCGGCTTGACGGGAGTAGGCAATGAGCAGTTCTTC
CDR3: CASSGLTGVGNEQFF

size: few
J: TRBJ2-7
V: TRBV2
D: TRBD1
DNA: TGTGCCAGCCGGGACAGGGGATACGAGCAGTACTTC
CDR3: CASRDRGYEQYF

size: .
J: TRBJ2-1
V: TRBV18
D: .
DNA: TGTGCCAGCTCACCTCTAAAATCGATACCCAATGAGCAGTTCTTC
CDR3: CASSPLKSIPNEQFF

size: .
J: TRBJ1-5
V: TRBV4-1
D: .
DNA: TGCGCCAGCAGCCAACAGGGAAATCAGCCCCAGCATTTT
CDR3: CASSQQGNQPQHF

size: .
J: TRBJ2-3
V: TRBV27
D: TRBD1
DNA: TGTGCCAGCAGTCGTGACAGGGGTAGCACAGATACGCAGTATTTT
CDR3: CASSRDRGSTDTQYF

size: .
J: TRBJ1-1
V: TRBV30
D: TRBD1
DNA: TGTGCCTGGAGCGATCCGGGACAGTCTCGTCTTACCCCTGAAGCTTTCTTT
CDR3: CAWSDPGQSRLTPEAFF

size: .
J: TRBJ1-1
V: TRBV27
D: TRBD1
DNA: TGTGCCAGCAGTTGGGGACAGGCAGACACTGAAGCTTTCTTT
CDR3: CASSWGQADTEAFF

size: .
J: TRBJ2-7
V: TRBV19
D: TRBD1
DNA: TGTGCCAGTAGTACGGGACAGGGGTACGAGCAGTACTTC
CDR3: CASSTGQGYEQYF

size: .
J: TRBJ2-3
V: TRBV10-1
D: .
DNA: TGCGCCAGCAGTGAGTCCAGGGTTTCGTCTAGCACAGATACGCAGTATTTT
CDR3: CASSESRVSSSTDTQYF

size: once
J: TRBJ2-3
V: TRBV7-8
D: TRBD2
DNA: TGTGCCAGCAGCAGGCGGGGGGGAGATACGCAGTATTTT
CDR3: CASSRRGGDTQYF

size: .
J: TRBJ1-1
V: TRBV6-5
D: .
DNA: TGTGCCAGCAGTTCCGGTAACACTGAAGCTTTCTTT
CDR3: CASSSGNTEAFF

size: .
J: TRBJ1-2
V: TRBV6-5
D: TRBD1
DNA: TGTGCCAGCAGTCCCAATACCGGGACAGGGCACGGCTACACCTTC
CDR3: CASSPNTGTGHGYTF

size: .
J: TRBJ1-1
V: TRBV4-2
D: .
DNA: TGTGCCAGCAGCCAAGAGATGGGGCGTCGTGAAGCTTTCTTT
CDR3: CASSQEMGRREAFF

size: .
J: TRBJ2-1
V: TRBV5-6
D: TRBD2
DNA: TGTGCCAGCAGGGGACTAGCGGGAGGTACCCGAAGCTCCTACAATGAGCAGTTCTTC
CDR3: CASRGLAGGTRSSYNEQFF

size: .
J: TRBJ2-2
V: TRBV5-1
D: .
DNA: TGCGCCAGCAGAGGGACATCCGACACCGGGGAGCTGTTTTTT
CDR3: CASRGTSDTGELFF

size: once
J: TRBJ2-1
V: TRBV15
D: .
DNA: TGTGCCACCTCCTCCTGGGCGGGAAGGCCCTACAATGAGCAGTTCTTC
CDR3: CATSSWAGRPYNEQFF

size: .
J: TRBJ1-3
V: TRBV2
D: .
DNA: TGTGCCAGCAAGCCCGGGGGGTCTGGAAACACCATATATTTT
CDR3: CASKPGGSGNTIYF

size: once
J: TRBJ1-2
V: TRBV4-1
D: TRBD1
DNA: TGCGCCAGCAGCCAAGATCTACAGGGGGCTGACTATGGCTACACCTTC
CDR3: CASSQDLQGADYGYTF

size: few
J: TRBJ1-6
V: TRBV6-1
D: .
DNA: TGTGCCAGCAGTGAAGGTGGCAGCGGCATTTCACCCCTCCACTTT
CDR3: CASSEGGSGISPLHF

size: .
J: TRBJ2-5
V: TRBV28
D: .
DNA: TGTGCCAGCAGTTTGGGTCAGGAAGAGACCCAGTACTTC
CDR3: CASSLGQEETQYF

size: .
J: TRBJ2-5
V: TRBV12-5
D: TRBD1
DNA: TGTGCTAGTGGTGCCGGACAGGCCCAAGAGACCCAGTACTTC
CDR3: CASGAGQAQETQYF

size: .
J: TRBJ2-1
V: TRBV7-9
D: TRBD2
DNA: TGTGCCAGCAGCGGGCTAGCGGGGGGTCACAATGAGCAGTTCTTC
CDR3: CASSGLAGGHNEQFF

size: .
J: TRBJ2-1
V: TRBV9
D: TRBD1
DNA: TGTGCCAGCAGCGTAGGAGGGACAGGGTCCCATGAGCAGTTCTTC
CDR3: CASSVGGTGSHEQFF

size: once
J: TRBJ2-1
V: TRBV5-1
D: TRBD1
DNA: TGCGCCAGCAGCTTGGGACAGGGGGGTTACAATGAGCAGTTCTTC
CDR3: CASSLGQGGYNEQFF

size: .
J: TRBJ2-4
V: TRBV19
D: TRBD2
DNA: TGTGCCAGTAGTATAGAGTGGCTAGCGGCCGCGGGGGCCAAAAACATTCAGTACTTC
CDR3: CASSIEWLAAAGAKNIQYF

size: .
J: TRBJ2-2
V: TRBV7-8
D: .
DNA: TGTGCCAGCAGCTTAGGACTAGCCGGGGAGCTGTTTTTT
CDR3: CASSLGLAGELFF

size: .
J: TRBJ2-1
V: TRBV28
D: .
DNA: TGTGCCAGCAGTTTGGGTCGGGAAGCCGAGCAGTTCTTC
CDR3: CASSLGREAEQFF

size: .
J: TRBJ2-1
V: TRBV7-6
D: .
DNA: TGTGCCAGCAGCCCTCCCATTAGAGGCTACAATGAGCAGTTCTTC
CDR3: CASSPPIRGYNEQFF

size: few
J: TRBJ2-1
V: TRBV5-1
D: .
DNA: TGCGCCAGCAGCTTGGAGTTTAGAGGGAACTTTTACAATGAGCAGTTCTTC
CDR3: CASSLEFRGNFYNEQFF

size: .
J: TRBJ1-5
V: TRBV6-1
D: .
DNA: TGTGCCAGCACCCCCGGGACAACAGGCAATCAGCCCCAGCATTTT
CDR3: CASTPGTTGNQPQHF